Listed below are T cell receptor beta chains from one sample, sequenced in a study of T-cell memory formation after mild COVID-19. TCRdb re-called the 5' RACE reads through MiXCR, storing one row per CDR3 protein. The sample comprises roughly 620,000 distinct CDR3 sequences, around 17% of which are singletons, and around 12% rests with the top ten. Sequencing was done on a sample of PBMCs or a T cell subset sorted from them (not recorded which). The receptors were gathered from an adult woman who had mild COVID-19 (a few samples of this study predate the infection). Cell type and time point are not known. Each CDR3 is given without its conserved first and last residue. Each record gives: CDR3 protein, J gene, V gene.

CDR3: ASRTAGLSEAF
J: TRBJ1-1
V: TRBV2

CDR3: ASSSPLEGTEAF
J: TRBJ1-1
V: TRBV12-3/TRBV12-4

CDR3: ASSLAASGWETQY
J: TRBJ2-5
V: TRBV5-1

CDR3: ASSSTVDGGQETQY
J: TRBJ2-5
V: TRBV5-1

CDR3: ASSPARGRGNIQY
J: TRBJ2-4
V: TRBV7-2

CDR3: ASSYLIPGQSNEKLF
J: TRBJ1-4
V: TRBV6-5

CDR3: SAAATATDTQY
J: TRBJ2-3
V: TRBV20-1

CDR3: ASSQGRNTGPQH
J: TRBJ1-5
V: TRBV12-3/TRBV12-4

CDR3: ASSFGAGGSNEQF
J: TRBJ2-1
V: TRBV27

CDR3: ASSQEPGAGYT
J: TRBJ1-2
V: TRBV3-1

CDR3: ASSKPGELF
J: TRBJ2-2
V: TRBV21-1

CDR3: ASSIGTSWALY
J: TRBJ2-3
V: TRBV19

CDR3: SVERPGSRNTIY
J: TRBJ1-3
V: TRBV29-1

CDR3: ASSLQQGGGYT
J: TRBJ1-2
V: TRBV7-2

CDR3: ASSIDRVSTGELF
J: TRBJ2-2
V: TRBV7-2

CDR3: ASSLGGLAGETQY
J: TRBJ2-5
V: TRBV7-2

CDR3: SARGGPRNYGYT
J: TRBJ1-2
V: TRBV20-1

CDR3: ASSLSPGGITYEQY
J: TRBJ2-7
V: TRBV7-6

CDR3: ASSLVLNKNTEAF
J: TRBJ1-1
V: TRBV7-2

CDR3: AKRGGFVNEQF
J: TRBJ2-1
V: TRBV21-1

CDR3: ASSVNPGTSGMDTQY
J: TRBJ2-3
V: TRBV9

CDR3: AGQGSWDNSPLH
J: TRBJ1-6
V: TRBV2

CDR3: ASSPTGPNTEAF
J: TRBJ1-1
V: TRBV18

CDR3: ASSLGWLTEAF
J: TRBJ1-1
V: TRBV12-3/TRBV12-4

CDR3: AISESQDTGELF
J: TRBJ2-2
V: TRBV10-3

CDR3: ASSSWTGMDHGYT
J: TRBJ1-2
V: TRBV12-3/TRBV12-4

CDR3: ASSLQGAGSGRTYEQY
J: TRBJ2-7
V: TRBV7-2

CDR3: ASTWGRPNYGYT
J: TRBJ1-2
V: TRBV12-3/TRBV12-4

CDR3: ASSLYLGELF
J: TRBJ2-2
V: TRBV7-3

CDR3: ATSRAGGGYEQY
J: TRBJ2-7
V: TRBV15

CDR3: ASSLRLGAGGTGELF
J: TRBJ2-2
V: TRBV12-3/TRBV12-4

CDR3: ASSFIGAYGYT
J: TRBJ1-2
V: TRBV12-3/TRBV12-4

CDR3: ASSLEATHEQF
J: TRBJ2-1
V: TRBV7-9

CDR3: SARDGGGTEAYEQY
J: TRBJ2-7
V: TRBV20-1

CDR3: ASSGPGQGRAEAF
J: TRBJ1-1
V: TRBV25-1

CDR3: ASRITAGDGYT
J: TRBJ1-2
V: TRBV12-3/TRBV12-4

CDR3: ASSLRVGTDSYEQY
J: TRBJ2-7
V: TRBV7-8

CDR3: AWSAGNSYEQY
J: TRBJ2-7
V: TRBV30

CDR3: AIKAPGLSSYEQY
J: TRBJ2-7
V: TRBV10-3

CDR3: ASSTGTGIYEQY
J: TRBJ2-7
V: TRBV12-3/TRBV12-4

CDR3: AWSVKYPSGANVLT
J: TRBJ2-6
V: TRBV30

CDR3: AWSQGTNTEAF
J: TRBJ1-1
V: TRBV30

CDR3: SASRTGGGNEKLF
J: TRBJ1-4
V: TRBV20-1

CDR3: ATNVGQGEPREY
J: TRBJ2-7
V: TRBV5-5

CDR3: ASSASGTGLHEQY
J: TRBJ2-7
V: TRBV9